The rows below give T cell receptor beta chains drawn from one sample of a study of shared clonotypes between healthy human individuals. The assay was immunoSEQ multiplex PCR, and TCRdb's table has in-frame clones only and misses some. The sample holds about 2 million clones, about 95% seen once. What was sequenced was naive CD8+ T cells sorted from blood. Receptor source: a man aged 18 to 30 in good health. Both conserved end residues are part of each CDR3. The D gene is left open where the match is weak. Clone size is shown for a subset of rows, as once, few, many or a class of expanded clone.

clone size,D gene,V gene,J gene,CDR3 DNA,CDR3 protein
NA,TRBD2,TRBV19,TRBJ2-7,TGTGCCAGTAGTGGTTACGAGCGGGAGAGCTCTTACTCCTACGAGCAGTACTTC,CASSGYERESSYSYEQYF
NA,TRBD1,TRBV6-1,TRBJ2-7,TGTGCCAGCAGGTGGGACAGGGGGGGCGAGCAGTACTTC,CASRWDRGGEQYF
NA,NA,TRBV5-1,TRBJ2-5,TGCGCCAGCAGACCCCGTTGGGTAGCGGAAATCCAAGAGACCCAGTACTTC,CASRPRWVAEIQETQYF
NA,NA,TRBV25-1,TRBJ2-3,TGTGCCAGCAATGAAATCGGAGAGGGATTGAGCACAGATACGCAGTATTTT,CASNEIGEGLSTDTQYF
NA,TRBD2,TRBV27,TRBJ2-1,TGTGCCAGCAGTTTAAGCGGGAGGGCCAGTGAGCAGTTCTTC,CASSLSGRASEQFF
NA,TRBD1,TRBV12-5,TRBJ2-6,TGTGCTAGTGGTTTGCCTCCGGGACAGGGAGCTGGGGCCAACGTCCTGACTTTC,CASGLPPGQGAGANVLTF
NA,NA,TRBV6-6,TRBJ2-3,TGTGCCAGCAGCGACCTTCTTGCAGATACGCAGTATTTT,CASSDLLADTQYF
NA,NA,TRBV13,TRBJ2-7,TGTGCCAGCAGCTTAAGGGTAAGCTCCTACGAGCAGTACTTC,CASSLRVSSYEQYF
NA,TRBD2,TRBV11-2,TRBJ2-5,TGTGCCAGCAGCCCAACGGCAGGGAGGGAAGGGACCCAGTACTTC,CASSPTAGREGTQYF
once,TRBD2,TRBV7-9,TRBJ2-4,TGTGCCAGCAGCTTAGAAGCGGGGGCCCACAACATTCAGTACTTC,CASSLEAGAHNIQYF
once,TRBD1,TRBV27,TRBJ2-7,TGTGCCAGCAGTACGACAGGGGGCACCGTTTACGAGCAGTACTTC,CASSTTGGTVYEQYF
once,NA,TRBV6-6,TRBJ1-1,TGTGCCAGCGGAGTAGAGATAATGAACACTGAAGCTTTCTTT,CASGVEIMNTEAFF
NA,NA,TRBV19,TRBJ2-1,TGTGCCAGTAGTATGACCACTGAGCAGTTCTTC,CASSMTTEQFF
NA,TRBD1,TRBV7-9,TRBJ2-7,TGTGCCAGCAGCTTAGCATGGGACAGGGACTACGAGCAGTACTTC,CASSLAWDRDYEQYF
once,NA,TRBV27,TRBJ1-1,TGTGCCACCCGTCGAGTCGGTCCAAGGATGAACACTGAAGCTTTCTTT,CATRRVGPRMNTEAFF
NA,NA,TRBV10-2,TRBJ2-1,TGCGCCAGCAGCGACCTAGGAGCGGAGGTCTACAATGAGCAGTTCTTC,CASSDLGAEVYNEQFF
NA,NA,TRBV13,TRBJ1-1,TGTGCCAGCAGCCCTTCAGGACAGTCTGGGTACACTGAAGCTTTCTTT,CASSPSGQSGYTEAFF
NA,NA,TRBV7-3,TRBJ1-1,TGTGCCAGCAGCTTAGCCGGGAACACTGAAGCTTTCTTT,CASSLAGNTEAFF
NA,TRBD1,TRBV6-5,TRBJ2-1,TGTGCCAGCAGTGTGTCCCAGGGGGCGGTCGATGAGCAGTTCTTC,CASSVSQGAVDEQFF
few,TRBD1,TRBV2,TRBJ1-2,TGTGCCAGCAGCGGGGACAGGGACTATGGCTACACCTTC,CASSGDRDYGYTF
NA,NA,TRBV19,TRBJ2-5,TGTGCCAGTAGCGAGAGATTGTACCAAGAGACCCAGTACTTC,CASSERLYQETQYF
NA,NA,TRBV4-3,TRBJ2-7,TGCGCCAGCAGCCAAGATTCAGGCAGCTACGAGCAGTACTTC,CASSQDSGSYEQYF
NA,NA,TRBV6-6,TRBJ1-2,TGTGCCAGCAGTTACTCGACCGGGGGGGAATATGGCTACACCTTC,CASSYSTGGEYGYTF
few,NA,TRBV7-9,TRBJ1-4,TGTGCCAGCAGCTCGTCCCCGGAACTGTTTTTT,CASSSSPELFF
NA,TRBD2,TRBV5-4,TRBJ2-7,TGTGCCAGCAGCTTGCCCAGCGGGGGGGCCTACGAGCAGTACTTC,CASSLPSGGAYEQYF
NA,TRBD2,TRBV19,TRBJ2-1,TGTGCCAGTAAGGAACTAGCGGGAGCTTCCTACAATGAGCAGTTCTTC,CASKELAGASYNEQFF
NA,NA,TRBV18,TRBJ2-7,TGTGCCAGCTCACCCCTACTAGACAGTAGTCTCTACGAGCAGTACTTC,CASSPLLDSSLYEQYF
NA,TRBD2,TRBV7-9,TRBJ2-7,TGTGCCAGCAGCTCCCCGGGACTAGCATACGAGCAGTACTTC,CASSSPGLAYEQYF
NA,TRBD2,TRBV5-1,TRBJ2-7,TGCGCCAGCAGCTACGGACTAGCGGGATTACACGAGCAGTACTTC,CASSYGLAGLHEQYF
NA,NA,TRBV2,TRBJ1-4,TGTGCCAGCAGTGAATGGGGGGCGCTGACTAATGAAAAACTGTTTTTT,CASSEWGALTNEKLFF
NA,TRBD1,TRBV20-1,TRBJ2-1,TGCAGTGCCAGACAGGGCTATGAGCAGTTCTTC,CSARQGYEQFF
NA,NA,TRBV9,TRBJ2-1,TGTGCCAGCAGCGTAGGTGGGCACCCTGAGCAGTTCTTC,CASSVGGHPEQFF
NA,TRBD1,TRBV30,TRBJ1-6,TGTGCCTTCACCTCCGGGACAGGGGGTTCACCCCTCCACTTT,CAFTSGTGGSPLHF
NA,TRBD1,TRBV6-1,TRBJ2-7,TGTGCCAGCAGTGAAGGAGGGACAGGGGACCACGAGCAGTACTTC,CASSEGGTGDHEQYF
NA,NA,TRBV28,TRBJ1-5,TGTGCCAGCAGTGCCGACAGCGGCCGCAATCAGCCCCAGCATTTT,CASSADSGRNQPQHF
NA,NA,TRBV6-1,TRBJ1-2,TGTGCCAGCAGTGAAGGTCCGGGGGCTGACTATGGCTACACCTTC,CASSEGPGADYGYTF
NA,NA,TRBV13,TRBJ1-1,TGTGCCAGCAGCTCAGTCGGGACTTACAATGAAGCTTTCTTT,CASSSVGTYNEAFF